Presented here are 2 T cell receptor beta chains from one specimen sequenced in a study of blood T cell repertoires in COVID-19. Assay used: immunoSEQ multiplex PCR; TCRdb lists only in-frame clones, some missing. The sample lists some 150,000 clones; roughly nine tenths were seen once. The specimen was peripheral blood. The receptors originated from a woman in her 70s with acute or convalescent COVID-19.

The chain links TRBV18 to TRBJ2-5, with TRBD2 matching 10 bases. Germline assignment: CDR1 KGHSH and CDR2 LQKENI. V lost 6 bases, J lost 1 base, and 5 bases stayed unmatched. The CDR3 covers 15 residues. CDR3 coding DNA: TGTGCCAGCTCCCAATCTAGCGGGGGCCAAGAGACCCAGTACTTC. Its translation is CASSQSSGGQETQYF. Based on the CDR3 plus reference TRBV18 and TRBJ2-5, the full variable domain is NAGVMQNPRHLVRRRGQEARLRCSPMKGHSHVYWYRQLPEEGLKFMVYLQKENIIDESGMPKERFSAEFPKEGPSILRIQQVVRGDSAAYFCASSQSSGGQETQYFGPGTRLLVL.

This clone was observed once. J is TRBJ2-5 and V is TRBV7-2; 9 bases are a match to TRBD1. Trimming took 5 bases from V and 2 from J; bases not matched to a gene: 9. CDR1 is SGHTA, CDR2 FQGNSA, per germline. The CDR3 has 16 residues. CDR3 amino acids: CASSSNRGLRQETQYF. The CDR3 bases are TGTGCCAGCAGCAGCAACAGGGGGCTGAGGCAAGAGACCCAGTACTTC. Complete variable domain (other parts from reference TRBV7-2 and TRBJ2-5): GAGVSQSPSNKVTEKGKDVELRCDPISGHTALYWYRQSLGQGLEFLIYFQGNSAPDKSGLPSDRFSAERTGGSVSTLTIQRTQQEDSAVYLCASSSNRGLRQETQYFGPGTRLLVL.